What follows describes a single T cell receptor beta chain. The sample originates from a study of cytomegalovirus exposure and HLA in healthy donors. Vbeta (60) and Jbeta (13) primers were used in the PCR. Method: immunoSEQ multiplex PCR; TCRdb's copy keeps in-frame clones and lacks some. The table includes roughly 110,000 clones, 65% to 90% detected once. This TCR was sampled from a man aged 45-65 years in good health and CMV-seronegative. The specimen sequenced was PBMCs.

The CDR3: CAISLTTSTDTQYF. As DNA, the CDR3 is TGTGCCATCAGTCTCACGACTAGCACAGATACGCAGTATTTT. The chain joins TRBV10-3 to TRBJ2-3; unclear D gene. Germline values: CDR1 ENHRY, CDR2 SYGVKD. The CDR3 is 14 residues long. Trimming removed 5 bases at V and 0 bases at J, with 9 bases between.